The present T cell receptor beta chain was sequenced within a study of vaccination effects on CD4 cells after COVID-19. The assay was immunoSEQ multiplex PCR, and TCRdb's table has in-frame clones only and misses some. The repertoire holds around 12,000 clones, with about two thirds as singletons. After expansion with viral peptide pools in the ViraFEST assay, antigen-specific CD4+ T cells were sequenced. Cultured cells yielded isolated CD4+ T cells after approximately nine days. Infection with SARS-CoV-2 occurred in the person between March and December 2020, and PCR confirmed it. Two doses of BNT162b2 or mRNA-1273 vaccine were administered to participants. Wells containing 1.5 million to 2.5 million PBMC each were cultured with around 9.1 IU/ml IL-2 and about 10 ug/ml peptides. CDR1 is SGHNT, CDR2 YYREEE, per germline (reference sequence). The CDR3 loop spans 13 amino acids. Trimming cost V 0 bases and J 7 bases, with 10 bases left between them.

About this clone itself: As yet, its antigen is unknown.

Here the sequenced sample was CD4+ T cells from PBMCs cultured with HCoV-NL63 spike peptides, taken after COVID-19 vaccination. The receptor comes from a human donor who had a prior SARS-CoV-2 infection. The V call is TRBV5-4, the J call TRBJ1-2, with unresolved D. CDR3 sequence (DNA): TGTGCCAGCAGCTTGGTGGAGCTTCCTGGCTACACCTTC. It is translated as CASSLVELPGYTF.